This T cell receptor (beta chain) stems from a study of glioma-infiltrating T cells after dendritic cell vaccination. Overall study context: Autologous tumor lysate-pulsed dendritic cell vaccination was given between the early 2000s and the early 2010s.

Germline lookup yields CDR1 SGHNT and CDR2 YYREEE (reference sequence). Trimming took off 6 bases at V and 0 bases at J, with 18 bases between the two ends. This CDR3 comprises 16 residues. The time point is: after dendritic cell vaccination, including at tumor progression/relapse. TCRB CDR3 was amplified from 2 ug genomic DNA or less. Amplification used 60 V beta primers and 13 J beta primers. Produced via immunoSEQ multiplex PCR; TCRdb's table is partial and in-frame only. This table holds fewer than 25,000 clones, approximately 89% found once. The receptor comes from a human donor with glioblastoma. Sample: blood, taken after dendritic cell vaccination. The chain couples TRBV5-4 to TRBJ1-2; D perhaps matches TRBD1 (6 bases). CDR3 region: CASNPGGARTNYGYTF. The CDR3 DNA reads TGTGCCAGCAACCCGGGGGGGGCTCGTACTAACTATGGCTACACCTTC.